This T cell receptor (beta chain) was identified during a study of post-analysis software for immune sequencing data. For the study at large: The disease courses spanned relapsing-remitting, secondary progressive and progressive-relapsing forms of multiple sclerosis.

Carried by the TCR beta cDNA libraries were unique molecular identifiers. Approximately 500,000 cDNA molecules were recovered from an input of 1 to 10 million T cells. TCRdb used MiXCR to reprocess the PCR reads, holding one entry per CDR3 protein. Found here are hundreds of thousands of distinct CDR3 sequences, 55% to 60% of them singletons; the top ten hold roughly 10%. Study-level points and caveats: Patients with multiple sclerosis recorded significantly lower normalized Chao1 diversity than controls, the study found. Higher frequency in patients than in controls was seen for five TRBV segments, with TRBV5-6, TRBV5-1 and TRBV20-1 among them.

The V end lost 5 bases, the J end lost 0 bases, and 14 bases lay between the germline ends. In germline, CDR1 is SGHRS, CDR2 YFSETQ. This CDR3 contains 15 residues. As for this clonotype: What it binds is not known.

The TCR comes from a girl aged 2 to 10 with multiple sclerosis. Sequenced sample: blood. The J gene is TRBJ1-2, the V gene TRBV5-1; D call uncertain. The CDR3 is CASSKNQETNYGYTF. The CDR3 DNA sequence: TGCGCCAGCAGTAAAAACCAGGAGACTAACTATGGCTACACCTTC.